This T cell receptor beta chain was retrieved from a study of CD8 T cells in ankylosing spondylitis. Overall study results and limits: Disease-linked clones displayed a CD8+ phenotype and appeared relatively rarely in peripheral blood. Characteristic of ankylosing spondylitis blood, it appeared, was a TCR beta motif comprising fewer than 10 highly homologous variants. Reportedly, matched ankylosing spondylitis synovial fluid was significantly enriched for disease-linked clones.

This clonotype was seen at least ten times. Antigen specificity is unknown. Trimming removed 0 bases at V and 8 bases at J, with 16 bases between. Looked up from germline, CDR1 is DFQATT and CDR2 is SNEGSKA (reference sequence). The CDR3 runs 14 residues. TCR beta libraries were made by quantitative 5'-RACE with molecular barcodes. Each CDR3 protein gets one entry after TCRdb re-called the 5' RACE reads with MiXCR. The sample contains 500,000 or so distinct CDR3 sequences, 5.3% of which appear only once. The source of this sequence is a male donor with ankylosing spondylitis. Sequenced sample: blood, either unsorted or a sorted T cell fraction (not recorded which). This chain links TRBV20-1 with TRBJ2-5; D is uncertain. The CDR3 protein is CSARELARRRTQYF. The CDR3 nucleotides are TGCAGTGCTAGAGAGTTGGCGCGTCGGCGCACCCAGTACTTC.